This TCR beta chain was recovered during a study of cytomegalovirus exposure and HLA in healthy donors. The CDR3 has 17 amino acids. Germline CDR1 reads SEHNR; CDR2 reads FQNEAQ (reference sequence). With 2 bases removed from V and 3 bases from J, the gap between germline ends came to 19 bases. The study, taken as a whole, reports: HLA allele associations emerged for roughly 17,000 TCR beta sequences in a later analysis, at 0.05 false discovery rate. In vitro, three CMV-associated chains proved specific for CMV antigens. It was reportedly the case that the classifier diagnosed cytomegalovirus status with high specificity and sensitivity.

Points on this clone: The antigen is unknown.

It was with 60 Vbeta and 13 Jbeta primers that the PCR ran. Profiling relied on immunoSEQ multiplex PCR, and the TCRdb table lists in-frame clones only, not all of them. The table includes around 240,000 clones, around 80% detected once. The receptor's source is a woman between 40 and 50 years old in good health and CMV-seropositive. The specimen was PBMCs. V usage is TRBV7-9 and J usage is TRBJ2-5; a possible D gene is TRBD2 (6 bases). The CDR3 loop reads CASSLLGRGQLKETQYF. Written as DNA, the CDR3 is TGTGCCAGCAGCTTATTGGGGCGGGGCCAATTAAAAGAGACCCAGTACTTC.